Detailed here is one TCR beta chain. Its antigen is unidentified. This sample is part of a study of shared clonotypes between healthy human individuals. Findings of the study overall: Larger estimated richness was generally seen in naive subsets than in memory subsets.

Germline V gives CDR1 SGHRS, CDR2 YFSETQ. Trimming stripped 0 bases from V and 11 bases from J, with 9 bases between. The CDR3 is 11 amino acids. A CD45RA-negative memory subset and a CD45RA+ naive subset were separated from the CD4+ cells. Splitting of each subset's genomic DNA was done evenly across several immunoSEQ plates. The method was immunoSEQ multiplex PCR; TCRdb's version includes in-frame clones alone and lacks a portion of them. The profile shows 2,100,000 or so clones, approximately 96% of them singletons. This sequence originates from a man younger than 35 in good health. The J gene is TRBJ2-7, the V gene TRBV5-1, with a possible D match to TRBD2 (6 bases). Material for sequencing was naive CD4+ T cells sorted from blood. Sample subset: CD45RA+ positively selected. CDR3 sequence: CASSLGDSEYF. CDR3 coding DNA: TGCGCCAGCAGCTTGGGGGACTCTGAGTACTTC. Full variable domain (outside the CDR3, taken from reference TRBV5-1 and TRBJ2-7): KAGVTQTPRYLIKTRGQQVTLSCSPISGHRSVSWYQQTPGQGLQFLFEYFSETQRNKGNFPGRFSGRQFSNSRSEMNVSTLELGDSALYLCASSLGDSEYFGPGTRLTVT.